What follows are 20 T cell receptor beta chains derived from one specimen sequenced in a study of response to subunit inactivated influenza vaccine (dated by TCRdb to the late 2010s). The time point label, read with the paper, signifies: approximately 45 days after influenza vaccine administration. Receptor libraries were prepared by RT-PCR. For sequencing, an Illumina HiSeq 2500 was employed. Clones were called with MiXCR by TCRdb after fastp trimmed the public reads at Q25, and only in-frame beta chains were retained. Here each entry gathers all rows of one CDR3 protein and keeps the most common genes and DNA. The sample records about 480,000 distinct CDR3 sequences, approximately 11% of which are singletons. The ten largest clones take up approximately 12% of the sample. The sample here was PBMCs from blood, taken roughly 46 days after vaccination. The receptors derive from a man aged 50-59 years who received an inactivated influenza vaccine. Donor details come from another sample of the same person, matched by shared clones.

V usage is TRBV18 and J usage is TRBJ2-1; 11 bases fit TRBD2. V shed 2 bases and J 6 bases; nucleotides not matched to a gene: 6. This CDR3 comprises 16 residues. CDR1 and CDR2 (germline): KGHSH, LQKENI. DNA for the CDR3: TGTGCCAGCTCACCAGGGACTAGCGGTAGAGTCAATGAGCAGTTCTTC. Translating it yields CASSPGTSGRVNEQFF.

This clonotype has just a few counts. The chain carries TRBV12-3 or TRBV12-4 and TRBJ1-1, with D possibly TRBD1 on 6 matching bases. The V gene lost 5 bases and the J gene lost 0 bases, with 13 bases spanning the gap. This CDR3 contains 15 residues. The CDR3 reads CASSLGGHMNTEAFF. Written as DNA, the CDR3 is TGTGCCAGCAGTCTAGGGGGACACATGAACACTGAAGCTTTCTTT.

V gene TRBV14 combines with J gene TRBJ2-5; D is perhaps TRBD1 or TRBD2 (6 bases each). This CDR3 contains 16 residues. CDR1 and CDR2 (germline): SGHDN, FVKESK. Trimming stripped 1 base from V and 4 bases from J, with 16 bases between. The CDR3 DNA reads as TGTGCCAGCAGCCAAGGGGGGGCCCGGCTAGGAGAGACCCAGTACTTC. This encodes CASSQGGARLGETQYF.

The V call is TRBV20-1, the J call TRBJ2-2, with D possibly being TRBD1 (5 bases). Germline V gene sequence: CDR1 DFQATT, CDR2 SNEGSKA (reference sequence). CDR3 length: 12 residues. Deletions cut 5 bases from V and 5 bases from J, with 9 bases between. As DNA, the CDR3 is TGCAGTGCTGTTAAGGGGACCGGGGAGCTGTTTTTT. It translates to CSAVKGTGELFF.

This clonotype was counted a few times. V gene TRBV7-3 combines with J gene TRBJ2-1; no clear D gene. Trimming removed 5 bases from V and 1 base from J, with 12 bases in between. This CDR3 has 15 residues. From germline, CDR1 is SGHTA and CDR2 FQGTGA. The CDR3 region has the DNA TGTGCCAGCAGCCCCGGAAACCCTTCCTACAATGAGCAGTTCTTC. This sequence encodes CASSPGNPSYNEQFF.

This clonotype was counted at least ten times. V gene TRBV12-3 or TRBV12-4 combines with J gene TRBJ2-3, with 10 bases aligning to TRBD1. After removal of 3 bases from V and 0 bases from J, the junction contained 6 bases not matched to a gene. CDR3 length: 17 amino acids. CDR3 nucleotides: TGTGCCAGCAGTTTTAGGACAGGGGGACCTAGCACAGATACGCAGTATTTT. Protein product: CASSFRTGGPSTDTQYF.

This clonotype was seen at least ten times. The CDR3 bases are TGCAGCGGTCAAGACACTAGCGGGAGGGCATGGGAGCAGTTCTTC. It specifies CSGQDTSGRAWEQFF. The V and J genes are TRBV29-1 and TRBJ2-1; TRBD2 matches at 13 bases. Trimming cost V 7 bases and J 10 bases; bases outside gene matches: 13. This CDR3 spans 15 amino acids. The germline V gene has CDR1 SQVTM and CDR2 ANQGSEA.

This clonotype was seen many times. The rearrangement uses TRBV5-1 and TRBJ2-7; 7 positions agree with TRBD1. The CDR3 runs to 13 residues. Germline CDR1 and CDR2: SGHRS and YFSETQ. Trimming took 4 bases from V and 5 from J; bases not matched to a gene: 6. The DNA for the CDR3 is TGCGCCAGCAGCCTTCAGGACAGGAACGAGCAGTACTTC. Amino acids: CASSLQDRNEQYF.

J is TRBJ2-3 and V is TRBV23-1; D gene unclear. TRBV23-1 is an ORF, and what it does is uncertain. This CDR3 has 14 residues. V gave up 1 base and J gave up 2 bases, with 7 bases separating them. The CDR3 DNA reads TGCGCCAGCAGTCAATTACAGCACACAGATACGCAGTATTTT. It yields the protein CASSQLQHTDTQYF.

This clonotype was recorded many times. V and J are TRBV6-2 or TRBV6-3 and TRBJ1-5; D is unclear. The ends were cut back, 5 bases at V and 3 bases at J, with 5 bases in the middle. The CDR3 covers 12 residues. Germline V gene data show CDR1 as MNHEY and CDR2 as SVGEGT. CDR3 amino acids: CASSPINQPQHF. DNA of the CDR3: TGTGCCAGCAGTCCCATCAATCAGCCCCAGCATTTT.

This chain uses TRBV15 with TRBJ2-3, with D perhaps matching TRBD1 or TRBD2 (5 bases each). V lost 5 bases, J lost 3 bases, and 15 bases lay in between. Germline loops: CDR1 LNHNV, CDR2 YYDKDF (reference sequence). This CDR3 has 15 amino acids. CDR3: CATSGPPGGTDTQYF. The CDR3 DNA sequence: TGTGCCACCAGCGGCCCCCCTGGGGGAACAGATACGCAGTATTTT.

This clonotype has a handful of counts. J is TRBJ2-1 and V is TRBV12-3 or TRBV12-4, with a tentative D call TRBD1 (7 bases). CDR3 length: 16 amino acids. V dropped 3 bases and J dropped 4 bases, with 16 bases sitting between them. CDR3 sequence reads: CASSFMEGARYNEQFF. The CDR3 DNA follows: TGTGCCAGCAGTTTCATGGAGGGGGCGCGTTACAATGAGCAGTTCTTC.

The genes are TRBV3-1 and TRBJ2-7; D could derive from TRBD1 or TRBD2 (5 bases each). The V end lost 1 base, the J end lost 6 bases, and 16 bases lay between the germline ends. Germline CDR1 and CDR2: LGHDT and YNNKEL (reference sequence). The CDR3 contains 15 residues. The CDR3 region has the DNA TGTGCCAGCAGCCAAGTGGTGGGACGGTCTTTCGAGCAGTACTTC. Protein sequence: CASSQVVGRSFEQYF.

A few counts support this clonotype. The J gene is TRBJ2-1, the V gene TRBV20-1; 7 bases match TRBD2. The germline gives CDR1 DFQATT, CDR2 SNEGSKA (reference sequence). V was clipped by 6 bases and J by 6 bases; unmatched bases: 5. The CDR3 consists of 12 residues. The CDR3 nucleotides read TGCAGTGCCAAGCGGGGACTCAATGAGCAGTTCTTC. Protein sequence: CSAKRGLNEQFF.

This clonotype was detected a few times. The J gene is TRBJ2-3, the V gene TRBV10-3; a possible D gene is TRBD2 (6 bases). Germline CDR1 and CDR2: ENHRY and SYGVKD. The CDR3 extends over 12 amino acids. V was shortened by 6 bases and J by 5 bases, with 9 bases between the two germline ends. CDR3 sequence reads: CAIRASEDTQYF. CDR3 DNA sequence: TGTGCCATCAGGGCTAGCGAAGATACGCAGTATTTT.

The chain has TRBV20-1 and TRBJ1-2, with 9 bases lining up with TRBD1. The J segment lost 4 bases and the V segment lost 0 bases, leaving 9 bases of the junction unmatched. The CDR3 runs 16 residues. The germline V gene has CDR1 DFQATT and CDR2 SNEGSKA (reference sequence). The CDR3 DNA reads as TGCAGTGCTAGAGATTCTACGGGACAGGGCGGCTATGGCTACACCTTC. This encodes CSARDSTGQGGYGYTF.

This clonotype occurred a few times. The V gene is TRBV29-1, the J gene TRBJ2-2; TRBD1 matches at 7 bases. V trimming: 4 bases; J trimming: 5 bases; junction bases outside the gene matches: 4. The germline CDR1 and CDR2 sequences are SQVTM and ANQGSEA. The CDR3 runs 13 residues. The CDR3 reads CSVVPGQTGELFF. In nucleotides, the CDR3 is TGCAGCGTTGTTCCGGGACAGACCGGGGAGCTGTTTTTT.

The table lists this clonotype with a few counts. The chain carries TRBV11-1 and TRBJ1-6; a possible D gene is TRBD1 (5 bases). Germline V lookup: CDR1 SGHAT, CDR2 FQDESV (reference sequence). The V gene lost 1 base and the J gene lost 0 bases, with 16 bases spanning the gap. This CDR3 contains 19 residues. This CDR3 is CASSLGEGLLSSYNSPLHF. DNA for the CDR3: TGTGCCAGCAGCTTAGGAGAGGGACTCTTGAGCTCCTATAATTCACCCCTCCACTTT. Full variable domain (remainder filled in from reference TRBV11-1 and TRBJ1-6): EAEVAQSPRYKITEKSQAVAFWCDPISGHATLYWYRQILGQGPELLVQFQDESVVDDSQLPKDRFSAERLKGVDSTLKIQPAELGDSAMYLCASSLGEGLLSSYNSPLHFGNGTRLTVT.

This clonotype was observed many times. CDR3 amino acids: CATSRGDVSYEQYF. The CDR3 bases are TGTGCCACCAGCAGAGGGGACGTCTCCTACGAGCAGTACTTC. V gene TRBV15 combines with J gene TRBJ2-7; D possibly uses TRBD1 or TRBD2 (5 bases each). In germline, CDR1 is LNHNV, CDR2 YYDKDF (reference sequence). V lost 1 base and J lost 0, with 7 bases in between. The CDR3 is 14 residues long.

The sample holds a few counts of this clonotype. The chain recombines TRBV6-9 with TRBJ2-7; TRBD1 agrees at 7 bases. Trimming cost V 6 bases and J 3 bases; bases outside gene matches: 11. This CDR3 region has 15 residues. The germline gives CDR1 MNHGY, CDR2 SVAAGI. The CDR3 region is CASSPRSYRGYEQYF. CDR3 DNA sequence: TGTGCCAGCAGCCCACGTTCTTACAGGGGCTACGAGCAGTACTTC.